This TCR beta chain was retrieved from a study of cytomegalovirus exposure and HLA in healthy donors. Points from the study as a whole: In a later analysis, TCR beta V- and J-gene trimming showed a link to a missense DCLRE1C variant.

A word on this clone: No antigen is known for it. Mismatch with germline at one junction end may stem from a read error.

60 Vbeta and 13 Jbeta primers were used in PCR. Sequenced by immunoSEQ multiplex PCR; TCRdb stores in-frame clones only, minus some. The sample yields some 160,000 clones, 75% to 90% seen once. Germline lookup yields CDR1 KGHSH and CDR2 LQKENI. The CDR3 contains 17 residues. Sequencing used PBMCs. This chain links TRBV18 with TRBJ2-2, with a possible D match to TRBD1 (7 bases). The clonotype originates from a male donor in good health and CMV-seronegative. The CDR3 is CASPPRGGGLNTGELFF. CDR3 nucleotide sequence: TGTGCCAGCCCACCCCGAGGAGGGGGCTTAAACACCGGGGAGCTGTTTTTT.